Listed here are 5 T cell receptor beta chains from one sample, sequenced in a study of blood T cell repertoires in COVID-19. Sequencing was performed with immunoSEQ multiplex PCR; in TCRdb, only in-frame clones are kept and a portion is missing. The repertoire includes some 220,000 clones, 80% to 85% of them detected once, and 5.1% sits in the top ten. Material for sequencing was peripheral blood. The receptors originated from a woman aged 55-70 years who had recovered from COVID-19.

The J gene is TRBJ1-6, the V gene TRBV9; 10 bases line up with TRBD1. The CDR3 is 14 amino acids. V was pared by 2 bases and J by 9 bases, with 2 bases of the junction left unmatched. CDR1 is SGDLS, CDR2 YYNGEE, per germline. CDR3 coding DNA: TGTGCCAGCAGCGTCCGGGACAGGGGTTCACCCCTCCACTTT. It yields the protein CASSVRDRGSPLHF. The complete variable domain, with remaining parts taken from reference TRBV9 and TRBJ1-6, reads DSGVTQTPKHLITATGQRVTLRCSPRSGDLSVYWYQQSLDQGLQFLIQYYNGEERAKGNILERFSAQQFPDLHSELNLSSLELGDSALYFCASSVRDRGSPLHFGNGTRLTVT.

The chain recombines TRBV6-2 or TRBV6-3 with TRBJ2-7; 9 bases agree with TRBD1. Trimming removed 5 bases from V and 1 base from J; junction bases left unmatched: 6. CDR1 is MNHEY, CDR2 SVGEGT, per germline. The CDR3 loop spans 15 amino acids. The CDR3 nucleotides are TGTGCCAGCAGTGATTCGGACAGGGGTTCCTACGAGCAGTACTTC. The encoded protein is CASSDSDRGSYEQYF.

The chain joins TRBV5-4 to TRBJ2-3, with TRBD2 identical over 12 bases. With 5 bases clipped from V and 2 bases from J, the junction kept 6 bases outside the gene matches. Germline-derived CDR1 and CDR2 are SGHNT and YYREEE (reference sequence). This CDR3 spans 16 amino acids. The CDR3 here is CASSYGTSGYTDTQYF. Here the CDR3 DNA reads TGTGCCAGCAGTTACGGGACTAGCGGGTACACAGATACGCAGTATTTT.

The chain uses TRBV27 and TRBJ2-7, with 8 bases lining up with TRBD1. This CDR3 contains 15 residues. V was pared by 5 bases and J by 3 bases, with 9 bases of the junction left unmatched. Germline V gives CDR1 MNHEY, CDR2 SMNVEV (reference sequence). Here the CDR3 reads CASSLLTGGSYEQYF. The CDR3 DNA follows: TGTGCCAGCAGTCTTCTTACAGGGGGGAGCTACGAGCAGTACTTC.

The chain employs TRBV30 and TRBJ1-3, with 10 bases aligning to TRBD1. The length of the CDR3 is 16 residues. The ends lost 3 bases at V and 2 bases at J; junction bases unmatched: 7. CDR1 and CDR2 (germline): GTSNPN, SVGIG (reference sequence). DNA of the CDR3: TGTGCCTGGAGCTGGGGACAGGGGTGGGCTGGAAACACCATATATTTT. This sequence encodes CAWSWGQGWAGNTIYF.